The clone carrying this T cell receptor (beta chain) appeared once. These data belong to a study of blood T cell repertoires in COVID-19. Turning to the study itself: Samples of COVID-19 (acute and convalescent) were obtained from the United States, Italy and Spain. Sources were T cells, B-cell-depleted T cells, or PBMCs; the material itself was cDNA or gDNA.

CDR1 is MDHEN and CDR2 is SYDVKM in the germline V gene. Trimming at V came to 4 bases and at J to 4 bases, leaving 9 bases not matched to a gene. This CDR3 contains 15 residues. As processed by the authors: Quantification of nucleated cells was approximated via reference gene primer amplification. TCRdb's table, derived via immunoSEQ multiplex PCR, lists solely in-frame clones and lacks some. Clone size and the V and J calls come from that table; the DNA yielded D and trimming. The table has approximately 210,000 clones, around 82% seen once. Participant-given clinical history determined each cohort assignment.

The chain joins TRBV28 to TRBJ2-5; 7 nucleotides align to TRBD2. The clonotype was recovered from a man between 25 and 39 years old with acute COVID-19. The sequenced sample was PBMCs or T cells enriched from blood (not recorded which). Here the CDR3 DNA reads TGTGCCAGCAGTTCCCAGGGAGGGAGGGCAGAGACCCAGTACTTC. It specifies CASSSQGGRAETQYF.